The rows below give T cell receptor beta chains drawn from one sample of a study of cytomegalovirus exposure and HLA in healthy donors. Generated by immunoSEQ multiplex PCR, the TCRdb table keeps only in-frame clones and is missing some. The data show over 150,000 clones, about 83% seen once. Sequenced sample: PBMCs. The receptor set was obtained from a woman under 40 in good health and CMV-seronegative. Both conserved end residues are part of each CDR3. Fields, in order: J gene, clone size, D gene, V gene, CDR3 DNA, CDR3 protein. D genes are given only for firm matches. For some rows the clone size is stated as once, few or many, or as a class when expanded; others skip it.

j_call: TRBJ1-6; clone_size: NA; d_call: TRBD1; v_call: TRBV11-2; cdr3_nt: TGTGCCAGCAGCTCCCGGACCGGGACAGAAAATTCACCCCTCCACTTT; cdr3_aa: CASSSRTGTENSPLHF
j_call: TRBJ1-1; clone_size: NA; d_call: NA; v_call: TRBV6-5; cdr3_nt: TGTGCCAGCAGTTACGGGACTTCGAACACTGAAGCTTTCTTT; cdr3_aa: CASSYGTSNTEAFF
j_call: TRBJ2-3; clone_size: NA; d_call: NA; v_call: TRBV5-1; cdr3_nt: TGCGCCAGCAGCTTGTGGGGCGGAGGCACAGATACGCAGTATTTT; cdr3_aa: CASSLWGGGTDTQYF
j_call: TRBJ2-1; clone_size: NA; d_call: NA; v_call: TRBV5-1; cdr3_nt: TGCGCCAGCAGCTTGGCCGGGGGGCCGGAGCAGTTCTTC; cdr3_aa: CASSLAGGPEQFF
j_call: TRBJ2-1; clone_size: NA; d_call: NA; v_call: TRBV10-3; cdr3_nt: TGTGCCATCAGTGAGTCGATCGCCAGACGGGGCTACAATGAGCAGTTCTTC; cdr3_aa: CAISESIARRGYNEQFF
j_call: TRBJ1-5; clone_size: NA; d_call: NA; v_call: TRBV11-2; cdr3_nt: TGTGCCAGCAATGACAGAAACAATCAGCCCCAGCATTTT; cdr3_aa: CASNDRNNQPQHF
j_call: TRBJ2-2; clone_size: NA; d_call: TRBD2; v_call: TRBV9; cdr3_nt: TGTGCCAGCAGCAATAGCGGGAGACGAGGGGAGCTGTTTTTT; cdr3_aa: CASSNSGRRGELFF
j_call: TRBJ1-2; clone_size: NA; d_call: TRBD1; v_call: TRBV5-5; cdr3_nt: TGTGCCAGCAGCAAGACAGGGAACTATGGCTACACCTTC; cdr3_aa: CASSKTGNYGYTF
j_call: TRBJ1-2; clone_size: NA; d_call: TRBD1; v_call: TRBV2; cdr3_nt: TGTGCCAGCAGTGAAGGTCAGGGGGTGTATGGCTACACCTTC; cdr3_aa: CASSEGQGVYGYTF
j_call: TRBJ1-2; clone_size: once; d_call: NA; v_call: TRBV5-5; cdr3_nt: TGTGCCAGCAGCTTGAAGGGGTCCTATGGCTACACCTTC; cdr3_aa: CASSLKGSYGYTF
j_call: TRBJ2-3; clone_size: NA; d_call: TRBD1; v_call: TRBV19; cdr3_nt: TGTGCCGTATCCGGGACAGGGGATAGGAGCACAGATACGCAGTATTTT; cdr3_aa: CAVSGTGDRSTDTQYF
j_call: TRBJ2-1; clone_size: once; d_call: TRBD2; v_call: TRBV5-1; cdr3_nt: TGCGCCAGCAGCTTAACTAGCGGGGGTTACAATGAGCAGTTCTTC; cdr3_aa: CASSLTSGGYNEQFF
j_call: TRBJ1-2; clone_size: NA; d_call: TRBD1; v_call: TRBV27; cdr3_nt: TGTGCCAGCAGTGCTCGGGACAGTTATGGCTACACCTTC; cdr3_aa: CASSARDSYGYTF
j_call: TRBJ1-5; clone_size: NA; d_call: TRBD1; v_call: TRBV28; cdr3_nt: TGTGCCAGCAGTTTAGGGACAGGGGGAACAAATCAGCCCCAGCATTTT; cdr3_aa: CASSLGTGGTNQPQHF
j_call: TRBJ2-5; clone_size: once; d_call: NA; v_call: TRBV19; cdr3_nt: TGTGCCAGTAGTATTCGAAGCTCCGAGGAGACCCAGTACTTC; cdr3_aa: CASSIRSSEETQYF
j_call: TRBJ2-7; clone_size: NA; d_call: NA; v_call: TRBV9; cdr3_nt: TGTGCCAGCGAGAACAGGGTGGGGGAGCAGTACTTC; cdr3_aa: CASENRVGEQYF
j_call: TRBJ2-5; clone_size: NA; d_call: TRBD1; v_call: TRBV29-1; cdr3_nt: TGCAGCGTTGGACAGGGGGCTGGACAAGAGACCCAGTACTTC; cdr3_aa: CSVGQGAGQETQYF
j_call: TRBJ2-3; clone_size: NA; d_call: NA; v_call: TRBV2; cdr3_nt: TGTGCCAGCAAAACAGGGACGTCATCAGATACGCAGTATTTT; cdr3_aa: CASKTGTSSDTQYF
j_call: TRBJ1-5; clone_size: few; d_call: TRBD1; v_call: TRBV6-1; cdr3_nt: TGTGCCAGCAGTGAAACAGGGGGGTATCCCCAGCATTTT; cdr3_aa: CASSETGGYPQHF
j_call: TRBJ2-3; clone_size: NA; d_call: TRBD2; v_call: TRBV4-3; cdr3_nt: TGCGCCAACAGCCAAGATCCATGGACTAGCGGGGCGACAGATACGCAGTATTTT; cdr3_aa: CANSQDPWTSGATDTQYF
j_call: TRBJ2-3; clone_size: NA; d_call: TRBD2; v_call: TRBV5-1; cdr3_nt: TGCGCCAGCAGCTTTAGCGCCCAGGGCGGGGGTAGAAATACGCAGTATTTT; cdr3_aa: CASSFSAQGGGRNTQYF
j_call: TRBJ2-7; clone_size: few; d_call: NA; v_call: TRBV5-1; cdr3_nt: TGCGCCACCCAACAGGGGAGGTACGAGCAGTACTTC; cdr3_aa: CATQQGRYEQYF
j_call: TRBJ1-6; clone_size: NA; d_call: NA; v_call: TRBV30; cdr3_nt: TGTGCCTGGAGTGTACAATGGCCGCCCCTCCACTTT; cdr3_aa: CAWSVQWPPLHF
j_call: TRBJ2-7; clone_size: few; d_call: TRBD1; v_call: TRBV7-3; cdr3_nt: TGTGCCAGCAGCCCGCCGGGACAGGGGCTAGGGAACCCCTCCTACGAGCAGTACTTC; cdr3_aa: CASSPPGQGLGNPSYEQYF
j_call: TRBJ2-5; clone_size: once; d_call: TRBD1; v_call: TRBV18; cdr3_nt: TGTGCCAGCTCACCACGGACAGGGACGCAAGAGACCCAGTACTTC; cdr3_aa: CASSPRTGTQETQYF
j_call: TRBJ2-1; clone_size: NA; d_call: TRBD2; v_call: TRBV5-1; cdr3_nt: TGCGCCAGCAGCTTTGCGGGAGGGGGTTGGAATGGGCAGTTCTTC; cdr3_aa: CASSFAGGGWNGQFF
j_call: TRBJ2-3; clone_size: NA; d_call: NA; v_call: TRBV7-8; cdr3_nt: TGTGCCAGCATCTACAGAGGGGGGGTCACAGATACGCAGTATTTT; cdr3_aa: CASIYRGGVTDTQYF
j_call: TRBJ1-1; clone_size: few; d_call: NA; v_call: TRBV6-1; cdr3_nt: TGTGCCAGCAGTGAAGCTCTCGAGGGAGCTTTCTTT; cdr3_aa: CASSEALEGAFF
j_call: TRBJ2-7; clone_size: NA; d_call: TRBD2; v_call: TRBV28; cdr3_nt: TGTGCCAGCAGTTTAACAGCGGGATCCTACGAGCAGTACTTC; cdr3_aa: CASSLTAGSYEQYF
j_call: TRBJ2-7; clone_size: NA; d_call: TRBD2; v_call: TRBV7-2; cdr3_nt: TGTGCCAGCAGTTCAGGGGCTAGCGGGGCCTACGAGCAGTACTTC; cdr3_aa: CASSSGASGAYEQYF
j_call: TRBJ2-7; clone_size: NA; d_call: NA; v_call: TRBV6-5; cdr3_nt: TGTGCCAGCAGTGGTCGAGCTCGGGGGACCTACGAGCAGTACTTC; cdr3_aa: CASSGRARGTYEQYF
j_call: TRBJ1-2; clone_size: NA; d_call: NA; v_call: TRBV28; cdr3_nt: TGTGCCAGCAGAGCCTCGGGAGCCCACTATGGCTACACCTTC; cdr3_aa: CASRASGAHYGYTF
j_call: TRBJ2-2; clone_size: once; d_call: TRBD2; v_call: TRBV7-2; cdr3_nt: TGTGCCAGCAGCTTAAGAGGGACTACGAACACCGGGGAGCTGTTTTTT; cdr3_aa: CASSLRGTTNTGELFF
j_call: TRBJ1-4; clone_size: few; d_call: TRBD1; v_call: TRBV4-3; cdr3_nt: TGCGCCAGCAGCCTCGCCTATGGGACAGGCGGTGAAAAACTGTTTTTT; cdr3_aa: CASSLAYGTGGEKLFF
j_call: TRBJ2-5; clone_size: NA; d_call: TRBD2; v_call: TRBV19; cdr3_nt: TGTGCCAGTAGTGCTTTAGGGAGCGGGAGGGCCCTCGGAGAGACCCAGTACTTC; cdr3_aa: CASSALGSGRALGETQYF
j_call: TRBJ1-1; clone_size: NA; d_call: NA; v_call: TRBV6-5; cdr3_nt: TGTGCCAGCAGCACAGTTTCGGGAGGCACTGAAGCTTTCTTT; cdr3_aa: CASSTVSGGTEAFF
j_call: TRBJ2-1; clone_size: once; d_call: NA; v_call: TRBV5-1; cdr3_nt: TGCGCCAGCAGCGAGGAGAGCGGTCGCTCCTACAATGAGCAGTTCTTC; cdr3_aa: CASSEESGRSYNEQFF
j_call: TRBJ1-1; clone_size: NA; d_call: TRBD1; v_call: TRBV6-5; cdr3_nt: TGTGCCAGCAGATTACAGGGGAGAGCTTTCTTT; cdr3_aa: CASRLQGRAFF
j_call: TRBJ2-1; clone_size: NA; d_call: TRBD1; v_call: TRBV6-1; cdr3_nt: TGTGCCAGCAGGACAGCAGGGGGCTGGTCGAATGAGCAGTTCTTC; cdr3_aa: CASRTAGGWSNEQFF
j_call: TRBJ2-7; clone_size: NA; d_call: TRBD1; v_call: TRBV28; cdr3_nt: TGTGCCAGCAGTCCCCCAGGGACAGGTGGCCACGAGCAGTACTTC; cdr3_aa: CASSPPGTGGHEQYF
j_call: TRBJ2-1; clone_size: NA; d_call: TRBD2; v_call: TRBV28; cdr3_nt: TGTGCCAGCAGCTTTGCTCAGGGACTAGCCCATTACAATGAGCAGTTCTTC; cdr3_aa: CASSFAQGLAHYNEQFF
j_call: TRBJ2-2; clone_size: NA; d_call: NA; v_call: TRBV28; cdr3_nt: TGTGCCAGCAGTTTCAGGGGCGGGAACACCGGGGAGCTGTTTTTT; cdr3_aa: CASSFRGGNTGELFF
j_call: TRBJ1-1; clone_size: NA; d_call: NA; v_call: TRBV27; cdr3_nt: TGTGCCAGCAGTTTATGGGGGCTGGACGGTGAAGCTTTCTTT; cdr3_aa: CASSLWGLDGEAFF
j_call: TRBJ1-2; clone_size: once; d_call: TRBD1; v_call: TRBV28; cdr3_nt: TGTGCCAGCAGTTTATCGGGGACAGGGGAATACTATGGCTACACCTTC; cdr3_aa: CASSLSGTGEYYGYTF
j_call: TRBJ2-5; clone_size: NA; d_call: NA; v_call: TRBV5-4; cdr3_nt: TGTGCCAGCAGCTCCCCTGGCGGGGTGGGGGAGACCCAGTACTTC; cdr3_aa: CASSSPGGVGETQYF
j_call: TRBJ2-7; clone_size: NA; d_call: NA; v_call: TRBV28; cdr3_nt: TGTGCCAGCAGTTTAGAGACATACACCTACGAGCAGTACTTC; cdr3_aa: CASSLETYTYEQYF
j_call: TRBJ2-3; clone_size: NA; d_call: TRBD2; v_call: TRBV27; cdr3_nt: TGTGCCAGCAGTCCCTTGGGACTAGCGGGAGTGACAGATACGCAGTATTTT; cdr3_aa: CASSPLGLAGVTDTQYF
j_call: TRBJ2-7; clone_size: NA; d_call: TRBD2; v_call: TRBV19; cdr3_nt: TGTGCCAGTAGTCCCAAAACTAGCGGGGGCCGCTACGAGCAGTACTTC; cdr3_aa: CASSPKTSGGRYEQYF
j_call: TRBJ2-5; clone_size: NA; d_call: TRBD2; v_call: TRBV29-1; cdr3_nt: TGCAGCGTGGGGTTCGGGAGCGGGGAGTTCGGGGAGCAGTACTTC; cdr3_aa: CSVGFGSGEFGEQYF
j_call: TRBJ2-4; clone_size: NA; d_call: NA; v_call: TRBV6-1; cdr3_nt: TGTGCCAGCAGTACGCGGGAAGGGGCAAACATTCAGTACTTC; cdr3_aa: CASSTREGANIQYF
j_call: TRBJ2-7; clone_size: NA; d_call: NA; v_call: TRBV15; cdr3_nt: TGTGCCACCAGCAGAGAGCGATTAACCTACGAGCAGTACTTC; cdr3_aa: CATSRERLTYEQYF
j_call: TRBJ2-7; clone_size: NA; d_call: NA; v_call: TRBV11-2; cdr3_nt: TGTGCCAGCAGCTCCTACAGAGCTTCCTACGAGCAGTACTTC; cdr3_aa: CASSSYRASYEQYF
j_call: TRBJ1-5; clone_size: NA; d_call: NA; v_call: TRBV4-1; cdr3_nt: TGCGCCAGCAGCCAATCGGGACTTTCCGGGCAGCCCCAGCATTTT; cdr3_aa: CASSQSGLSGQPQHF
j_call: TRBJ2-7; clone_size: NA; d_call: NA; v_call: TRBV6-5; cdr3_nt: TGTGCCAGCACCATAGGAAGGGGTGGTTACGAGCAGTACTTC; cdr3_aa: CASTIGRGGYEQYF
j_call: TRBJ2-7; clone_size: NA; d_call: TRBD2; v_call: TRBV7-2; cdr3_nt: TGTGCCAGCAGCTTAACCCTAGCGGGGGGTGAGCAGTACTTC; cdr3_aa: CASSLTLAGGEQYF
j_call: TRBJ2-1; clone_size: NA; d_call: TRBD1; v_call: TRBV4-3; cdr3_nt: TGCGCCAGCAGCCAAGATGGGACCGGGACAGGGGGCGATGAGCAGTTCTTC; cdr3_aa: CASSQDGTGTGGDEQFF